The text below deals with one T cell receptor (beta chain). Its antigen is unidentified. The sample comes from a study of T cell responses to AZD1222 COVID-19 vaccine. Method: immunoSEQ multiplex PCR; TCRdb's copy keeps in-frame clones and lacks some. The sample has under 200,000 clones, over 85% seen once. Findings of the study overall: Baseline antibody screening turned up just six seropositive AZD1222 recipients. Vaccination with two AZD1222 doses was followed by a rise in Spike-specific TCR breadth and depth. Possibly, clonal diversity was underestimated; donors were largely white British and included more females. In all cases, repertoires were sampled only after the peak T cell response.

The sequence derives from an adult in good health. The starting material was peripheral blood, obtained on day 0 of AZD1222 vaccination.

The CDR3 reads CASSLGHQPQHF. DNA for the CDR3: TGTGCCAGCAGCTTGGGACATCAGCCCCAGCATTTT. V and J are TRBV5-6 and TRBJ1-5; D unclear. V lost 0 bases and J 5 bases, leaving 3 bases between the germline ends. The CDR3 totals 12 residues. Germline lookup yields CDR1 SGHDT and CDR2 YYEEEE.